These T cell receptor beta chains were read from a single sample in a study of Ad26.COV2.S vaccination and SARS-CoV-2 variants. Clones were read by immunoSEQ multiplex PCR, and TCRdb kept only the in-frame ones, dropping some. The sample has around 300,000 clones, 85% to 90% seen once. This specimen consisted of peripheral blood, obtained in a trial of Ad26.COV2.S vaccine versus placebo. Every receptor here comes from a person aged 18 to 65 who received the Ad26.COV2.S COVID-19 vaccine or a placebo. Both conserved end residues are part of each CDR3. The D gene is left open where the match is weak. A clone size is listed for some rows: how often the clone was seen (once, few, many), or a class if it is expanded.

j_gene,abundance,v_gene,d_gene,CDR3aa,CDR3nt
TRBJ2-2,-,TRBV7-2,-,CASSRRGDDTGELFF,TGTGCCAGCAGCCGCAGGGGGGATGACACCGGGGAGCTGTTTTTT
TRBJ2-2,-,TRBV18,TRBD2,CASSPPAGGVANTGELFF,TGTGCCAGCTCACCCCCAGCGGGAGGGGTGGCGAACACCGGGGAGCTGTTTTTT
TRBJ2-5,once,TRBV19,-,CASSTPGTPVYF,TGTGCCAGTAGTACTCCCGGCACACCAGTGTACTTC
TRBJ1-2,-,TRBV15,-,CATSRDYRQGRGGYTF,TGTGCCACCAGCAGAGATTACCGGCAGGGCCGTGGTGGCTACACCTTC
TRBJ1-1,-,TRBV3-1/TRBV3-2,TRBD1,CASSQDQQGEAFF,TGTGCCAGCAGCCAAGACCAACAGGGGGAAGCTTTCTTT
TRBJ1-2,-,TRBV4-3,-,CASSQDLFETDGYTF,TGCGCCAGCAGCCAAGATCTTTTCGAAACGGATGGCTACACCTTC
TRBJ2-2,-,TRBV4-1,TRBD2,CASSQGASGGAANTGELFF,TGCGCCAGCAGCCAAGGGGCTAGCGGGGGGGCAGCGAACACCGGGGAGCTGTTTTTT
TRBJ2-1,once,TRBV5-4,TRBD2,CASSLGGGAYNEQFF,TGTGCCAGCAGCTTGGGCGGGGGGGCCTACAATGAGCAGTTCTTC
TRBJ2-7,-,TRBV12-3/TRBV12-4,-,CASTRDRYEQYF,TGTGCCAGCACTAGGGACCGCTACGAGCAGTACTTC
TRBJ2-2,-,TRBV29-1,-,CSVGGLNTGELFF,TGCAGCGTTGGGGGCCTGAACACCGGGGAGCTGTTTTTT
TRBJ1-3,-,TRBV15,-,CATSYYREATRRNTIYF,TGTGCCACCAGCTATTACAGGGAAGCGACCCGCCGAAACACCATATATTTT
TRBJ2-1,-,TRBV7-9,TRBD2,CASGVGGLLNYNEQFF,TGTGCAAGCGGGGTCGGGGGACTGTTAAACTACAATGAGCAGTTCTTC
TRBJ2-1,-,TRBV10-3,-,CAIGEAGAAYNEQFF,TGTGCCATCGGGGAGGCGGGTGCGGCCTACAATGAGCAGTTCTTC
TRBJ1-2,-,TRBV30,TRBD1,CAWSIGTDFYTF,TGTGCCTGGTCAATTGGGACAGACTTCTATACCTTC
TRBJ2-3,-,TRBV28,TRBD2,CASSSTSGSVDTQYF,TGTGCCAGCAGTTCGACTAGCGGGAGTGTAGATACGCAGTATTTT
TRBJ2-3,-,TRBV18,-,CASSPPAGLADTQYF,TGTGCCAGCTCACCACCCGCCGGGCTGGCAGATACGCAGTATTTT
TRBJ2-7,-,TRBV13,TRBD1,CASSQPGQATYEQYF,TGTGCCAGCAGCCAACCGGGACAGGCAACGTACGAGCAGTACTTC
TRBJ1-5,-,TRBV28,TRBD1,CASRRQGSQPQHF,TGTGCCAGCAGGAGACAGGGGTCTCAGCCCCAGCATTTT
TRBJ1-1,-,TRBV19,-,CASSIEATFYNTEAFF,TGTGCCAGTAGTATAGAGGCGACATTTTATAACACTGAAGCTTTCTTT
TRBJ2-1,-,TRBV13,TRBD2,CASRWRAGGGNEQFF,TGTGCCAGCCGCTGGAGAGCGGGAGGGGGAAATGAGCAGTTCTTC
TRBJ2-7,-,TRBV3-1/TRBV3-2,-,CASGGGAYEQYF,TGTGCCTCTGGGGGCGGCGCCTACGAGCAGTACTTC
TRBJ2-1,-,TRBV9,-,CASSEGGSYNEQFF,TGTGCCAGCAGCGAGGGCGGCTCCTACAATGAGCAGTTCTTC
TRBJ1-6,-,TRBV10-3,-,CAISEEVRGSYNSPLHF,TGTGCCATCAGTGAAGAGGTGAGGGGGTCCTATAATTCACCCCTCCACTTT
TRBJ1-1,-,TRBV18,-,CASSLGQLNTEAFF,TGTGCCAGCTCACTCGGACAGCTGAACACTGAAGCTTTCTTT
TRBJ2-1,-,TRBV4-3,-,CASSQDRRMHEQFF,TGCGCCAGCAGCCAAGATCGCCGAATGCATGAGCAGTTCTTC
TRBJ2-3,-,TRBV6-5,-,CASSRDPSGTDTQYF,TGTGCCAGCAGCCGGGACCCCTCGGGGACAGATACGCAGTATTTT
TRBJ1-2,-,TRBV9,TRBD1,CASSVAGQGLNYGYTF,TGTGCCAGCAGCGTAGCCGGACAGGGATTGAACTATGGCTACACCTTC
TRBJ2-2,-,TRBV7-2,-,CASSFTTNTGELFF,TGTGCCAGCAGCTTCACGACGAACACCGGGGAGCTGTTTTTT
TRBJ2-2,-,TRBV6-1,-,CASSDPPTGELFF,TGTGCCAGCAGTGATCCCCCCACCGGGGAGCTGTTTTTT
TRBJ1-2,-,TRBV28,-,CASSPLRTAADGYTF,TGTGCCAGCAGCCCCTTGCGGACGGCAGCTGATGGCTACACCTTC
TRBJ1-1,-,TRBV6-6,TRBD1,CASSQTVVRQGVNTEAFF,TGTGCCAGCAGTCAAACGGTGGTCCGACAGGGTGTGAACACTGAAGCTTTCTTT
TRBJ1-5,-,TRBV15,-,CATSSFGGQPQHF,TGTGCCACCAGCAGCTTCGGGGGACAGCCCCAGCATTTT
TRBJ2-1,-,TRBV4-1,TRBD2,CASSQGVYGLAGGGAYNEQFF,TGCGCCAGCAGCCAAGGGGTTTACGGTCTAGCGGGAGGTGGTGCCTACAATGAGCAGTTCTTC
TRBJ2-7,-,TRBV5-4,-,CASSSDSYEQYF,TGTGCCAGCAGTTCAGACAGCTACGAGCAGTACTTC
TRBJ2-2,few,TRBV5-8,TRBD1,CASFGTGVFTGELFF,TGTGCCAGCTTCGGGACAGGGGTATTCACCGGGGAGCTGTTTTTT
TRBJ2-5,-,TRBV5-4,-,CASSLVISEGETQYF,TGTGCCAGCAGCTTGGTTATCAGCGAGGGAGAGACCCAGTACTTC
TRBJ2-3,-,TRBV7-3,-,CASSLGSTDTQYF,TGTGCCAGCAGCTTAGGGAGCACAGATACGCAGTATTTT
TRBJ1-3,-,TRBV11-3,-,CASSLDHRDTGNTIYF,TGTGCCAGCAGCTTAGATCACAGGGACACTGGAAACACCATATATTTT
TRBJ2-1,-,TRBV2,-,CASSETRLVNEQFF,TGTGCCAGCAGTGAAACGCGACTAGTCAATGAGCAGTTCTTC
TRBJ1-2,-,TRBV30,TRBD1,CAWSGGQGYGYTF,TGTGCCTGGAGTGGCGGACAGGGCTATGGCTACACCTTC
TRBJ1-2,-,TRBV2,TRBD1,CASSESRTGDYGYTF,TGTGCCAGCAGTGAATCCCGGACAGGGGACTATGGCTACACCTTC